A single sample is the source of the 15 T cell receptor beta chains below, sequenced in a study of shared clonotypes between healthy human individuals. Sequenced by immunoSEQ multiplex PCR; TCRdb stores in-frame clones only, minus some. The top ten clones hold 0.067% of a sample with approximately 180,000 clones, 90% to 95% of them seen once. Sequencing was performed on naive CD4+ T cells sorted from blood. Sample subset: CD45RA+ positively selected. These receptors were taken from a woman aged 25 to 39 in good health.

The rearrangement joins TRBV18 to TRBJ2-5; 7 positions match TRBD2. The CDR3 is 15 amino acids. Trimming cost V 1 base and J 5 bases; bases outside gene matches: 7. Germline CDR1 reads KGHSH; CDR2 reads LQKENI. The CDR3 bases are TGTGCCAGCTCACCACGGAGGGAGGGAGCGGAGACCCAGTACTTC. It yields the protein CASSPRREGAETQYF.

The genes are TRBV19 and TRBJ1-4; 7 positions match TRBD1. Germline V gives CDR1 LNHDA, CDR2 SQIVND (reference sequence). After removal of 6 bases from V and 4 bases from J, the junction contained 8 bases not matched to a gene. The CDR3 spans 15 residues. The CDR3 loop is CASSTGQSFNEKLFF. Here the CDR3 DNA reads TGTGCCAGTAGCACGGGACAGTCCTTTAATGAAAAACTGTTTTTT.

This chain uses TRBV19 with TRBJ1-5; 7 bases match TRBD1. CDR3 length: 16 residues. Germline lookup yields CDR1 LNHDA and CDR2 SQIVND (reference sequence). J gave up 1 base and V 5 bases, and 8 bases lay outside the gene matches. The CDR3 protein is CASSAGTAPSNQPQHF. The CDR3 DNA reads as TGTGCCAGTAGTGCCGGGACAGCACCGAGCAATCAGCCCCAGCATTTT.

This chain connects TRBV18 to TRBJ2-7; TRBD1 matches at 7 bases. CDR1 and CDR2 from the germline V gene are KGHSH and LQKENI. There are 15 residues in the CDR3. V dropped 4 bases and J dropped 3; count of bases not matched to a gene: 9. The CDR3 region is CASSQRQGLFYEQYF. The CDR3 coding sequence is TGTGCCAGCTCACAGAGACAGGGCCTCTTCTACGAGCAGTACTTC. The full variable domain, completed using reference TRBV18 and TRBJ2-7, is NAGVMQNPRHLVRRRGQEARLRCSPMKGHSHVYWYRQLPEEGLKFMVYLQKENIIDESGMPKERFSAEFPKEGPSILRIQQVVRGDSAAYFCASSQRQGLFYEQYFGPGTRLTVT.

The CDR3 protein is CASSTDTTYEQYF. The CDR3 DNA reads as TGTGCCAGCAGTACCGACACCACCTACGAGCAGTACTTC. J is TRBJ2-7 and V is TRBV2; D remains ambiguous. Germline V gene lookup returns CDR1 SNHLY and CDR2 FYNNEI. The CDR3 loop spans 13 amino acids. V was clipped by 5 bases and J by 2 bases, with 10 bases between them.

The gene calls are TRBV5-6 and TRBJ1-4; the match to TRBD1 covers 7 bases. The germline gives CDR1 SGHDT, CDR2 YYEEEE. Germline trimming cut 0 bases from V and 3 bases from J; bases unmatched to any gene: 2. The CDR3 extends over 15 amino acids. The CDR3 here is CASSLGGTANEKLFF. The CDR3 coding sequence is TGTGCCAGCAGCTTGGGGGGGACAGCTAATGAAAAACTGTTTTTT.

The gene calls are TRBV5-8 and TRBJ2-7, with 9 bases fitting TRBD2. Trimming took 0 bases from V and 7 from J; bases not matched to a gene: 11. The CDR3 spans 16 residues. Germline CDR1 reads SGHTS; CDR2 reads YDEGEE. The CDR3 here is CASSLAGSGGSREQYF. CDR3 DNA sequence: TGTGCCAGCAGCTTGGCCGGTAGCGGGGGCTCCAGGGAGCAGTACTTC.

The chain has TRBV7-6 and TRBJ2-5; the match to TRBD2 covers 10 bases. There are 15 residues in the CDR3. Germline trimming cut 2 bases from V and 6 bases from J; bases unmatched to any gene: 6. Looked up from germline, CDR1 is SGHVS and CDR2 is FNYEAQ. CDR3 coding DNA: TGTGCCAGCAGCTTATCCGAGCGGGAGGGAAAGACCCAGTACTTC. It encodes CASSLSEREGKTQYF.

The V gene is TRBV28, the J gene TRBJ1-2; no definite D call. Trimming removed 3 bases from V and 4 bases from J, with 9 bases in between. The CDR3 is made up of 13 amino acids. Germline loops: CDR1 MDHEN, CDR2 SYDVKM. CDR3 in DNA: TGTGCCAGCAGTTTCCCCGGGAGCTATGGCTACACCTTC. As protein: CASSFPGSYGYTF.

J is TRBJ2-6 and V is TRBV7-8; D ambiguous. V lost 2 bases, J lost 0 bases, and 14 bases lay in between. This CDR3 contains 18 residues. Germline values: CDR1 SGHVS, CDR2 FQNEAQ. CDR3 region: CASSLQTAVYSGANVLTF. DNA of the CDR3: TGTGCCAGCAGCTTACAAACAGCCGTTTACTCTGGGGCCAACGTCCTGACTTTC.

The chain joins TRBV7-9 to TRBJ2-7; TRBD1 matches at 8 bases. CDR3 length: 18 amino acids. From germline, CDR1 is SEHNR and CDR2 FQNEAQ (reference sequence). After removal of 1 base from V and 2 bases from J, the junction contained 13 bases not matched to a gene. The CDR3, as DNA: TGTGCCAGCAGCTTAGTATCTGGTCACTCGGACAGGGCCTACGAGCAGTACTTC. Protein product: CASSLVSGHSDRAYEQYF.

The CDR3 loop is CASRASMNTEAFF. In nucleotides, the CDR3 is TGTGCCAGCAGGGCCTCAATGAACACTGAAGCTTTCTTT. The rearrangement joins TRBV2 to TRBJ1-1; no definite D call. This CDR3 has 13 residues. V lost 6 bases to trimming and J lost 0 bases, with 8 bases between them. Per the germline V gene, CDR1 is SNHLY and CDR2 is FYNNEI.

The chain joins TRBV11-3 to TRBJ2-3, with D perhaps TRBD1 or TRBD2 (5 bases each). V lost 5 bases and J 5 bases, leaving 17 bases between the germline ends. The CDR3 contains 15 residues. Per the germline V gene, CDR1 is SGHNT and CDR2 is YENEEA. For the CDR3, the DNA is TGTGCCAGCAGCCCGGGGACCCTTCAGAAAGATACGCAGTATTTT. The encoded protein is CASSPGTLQKDTQYF.

The CDR3 DNA reads TGTGCCAGCAGCCTACTAGCGGGATTTGCCTACGAGCAGTACTTC. This sequence encodes CASSLLAGFAYEQYF. The chain recombines TRBV5-6 with TRBJ2-5, with 10 bases identical to TRBD2. Matching the DNA end better, TRBJ2-7 makes the J call doubtful. The germline V gene encodes CDR1 SGHDT and CDR2 YYEEEE. CDR3 length equals 15 residues.

V is TRBV10-3 and J is TRBJ2-7, with TRBD1 matching over 8 bases. With V trimmed by 4 bases and J by 0 bases, 14 bases remained unmatched. This CDR3 is built from 18 residues. Germline values: CDR1 ENHRY, CDR2 SYGVKD. CDR3 coding DNA: TGTGCCATCAGTGTCGGACAGGGAAGTTTTTCTAGCTCCTACGAGCAGTACTTC. Amino acid sequence: CAISVGQGSFSSSYEQYF.